The clone carrying this T cell receptor (beta chain) was seen a single time. As yet, its antigen is unknown. TCRdb keeps only in-frame clones here, not all; method: immunoSEQ multiplex PCR. The sample includes tens of thousands of clones, approximately 90% of them seen just once. CDR1 and CDR2 (germline): SGHTA, FQGTGA. Trimming left V 5 bases short and J 3 bases short, with 13 bases between. This CDR3 has 14 residues. This entry belongs to a study of OX40 agonist ivuxolimab in advanced cancers. Study at large: Subjects had a mean age of around 63 years, with a range of roughly 20 to 80; almost 85% were male. Partial response was recorded in three patients: one hepatocellular carcinoma and two cutaneous melanoma cases.

Findings and limits, study-wide: Among the lowest levels of clonal expansion were found in partial responders at 0.1-3.0 mg/kg. Expanded clones were, on average, more numerous among CD8+ T cells than CD4+.

The sequence came from an adult with an advanced solid tumor such as melanoma, head and neck, liver or kidney cancer. The chain carries TRBV7-3 and TRBJ1-1, with a possible D match to TRBD1 (5 bases). The sequences come from CD4+ or CD8+ T cells sorted from blood, collected in a trial of the OX40 agonist ivuxolimab. CDR3 DNA: TGTGCCAGCAGCCAAACGGGGGGGTACACTGAAGCTTTCTTT. This codes for CASSQTGGYTEAFF.